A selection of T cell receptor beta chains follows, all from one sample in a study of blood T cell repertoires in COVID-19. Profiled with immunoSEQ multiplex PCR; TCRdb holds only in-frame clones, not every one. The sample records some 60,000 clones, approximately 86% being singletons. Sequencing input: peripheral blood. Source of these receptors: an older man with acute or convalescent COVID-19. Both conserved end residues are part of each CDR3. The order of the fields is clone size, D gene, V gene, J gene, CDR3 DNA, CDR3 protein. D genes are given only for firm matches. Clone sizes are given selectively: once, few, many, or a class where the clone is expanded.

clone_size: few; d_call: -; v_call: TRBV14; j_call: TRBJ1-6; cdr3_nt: TGTGCCAGCAGCCTTCGCGACCCACGACTTAATTCACCCCTCCACTTT; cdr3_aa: CASSLRDPRLNSPLHF
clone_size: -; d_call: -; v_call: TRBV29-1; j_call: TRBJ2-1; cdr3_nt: TGCAGCTATTGGAGCGGGTCCTACAATGAGCAGTTCTTC; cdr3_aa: CSYWSGSYNEQFF
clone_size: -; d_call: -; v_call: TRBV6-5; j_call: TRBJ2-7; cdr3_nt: TGTGCCAGCACGGGGTTCGTGGACGAGCAGTACTTC; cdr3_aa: CASTGFVDEQYF
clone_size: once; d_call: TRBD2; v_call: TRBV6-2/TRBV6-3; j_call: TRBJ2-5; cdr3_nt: TGTGCCAGCAGCAAGCGGCTAGCGGGGGGTCGCGAGACCCAGTACTTC; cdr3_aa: CASSKRLAGGRETQYF
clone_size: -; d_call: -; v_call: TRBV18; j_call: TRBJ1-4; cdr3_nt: TGTGCCAGCTCACCACGGAGCGGGACGAAGAATTTGTTT; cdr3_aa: CASSPRSGTKNLF
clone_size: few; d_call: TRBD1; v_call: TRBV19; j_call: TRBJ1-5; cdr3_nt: TGTGCCAGTAGTAACTCGGGACAGGGTCAGCCCCAGCATTTT; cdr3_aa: CASSNSGQGQPQHF
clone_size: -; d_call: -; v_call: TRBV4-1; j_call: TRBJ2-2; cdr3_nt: TGCGCCAGCAGCCAGGAGATCGGGGAGCTGTTTTTT; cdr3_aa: CASSQEIGELFF
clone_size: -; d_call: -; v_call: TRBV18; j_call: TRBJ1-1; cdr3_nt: TGTGCCAGCGCCCAGTCGAAAATGAACACTGAAGCTTTCTTT; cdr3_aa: CASAQSKMNTEAFF
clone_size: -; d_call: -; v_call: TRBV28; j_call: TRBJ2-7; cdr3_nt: TGTGCCAGCAGTTTATCGACTAGTGGGCTTTGGTCCTACGAGCAGTACTTC; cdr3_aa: CASSLSTSGLWSYEQYF
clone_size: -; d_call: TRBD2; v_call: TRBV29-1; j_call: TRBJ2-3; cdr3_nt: TGCAGCGTTGAACCCCAATCAGCGGGGGGCACAGATACGCAGTATTTT; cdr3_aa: CSVEPQSAGGTDTQYF
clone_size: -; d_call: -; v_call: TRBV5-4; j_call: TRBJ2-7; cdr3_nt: TGTGCCAGCCAATTAACGGGGTCGAGCTACGAGCAGTACTTC; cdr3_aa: CASQLTGSSYEQYF
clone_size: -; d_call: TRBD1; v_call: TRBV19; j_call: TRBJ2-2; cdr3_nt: TGTGCCAGTAGCGGGACAGGGTCTAACACCGGGGAGCTGTTTTTT; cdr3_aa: CASSGTGSNTGELFF
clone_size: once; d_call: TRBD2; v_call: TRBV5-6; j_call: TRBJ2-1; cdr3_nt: TGTGCCAGCAGCTCCGAGCGGGGGCCGCAGTTCTTC; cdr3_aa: CASSSERGPQFF
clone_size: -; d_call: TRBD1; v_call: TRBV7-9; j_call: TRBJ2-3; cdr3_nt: TGTGCCAGCACCCCTTCCCGTCCAGGGGGCTCCGATACGCAGTATTTT; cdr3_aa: CASTPSRPGGSDTQYF
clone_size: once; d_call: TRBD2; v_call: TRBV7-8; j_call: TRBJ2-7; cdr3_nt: TGTGCCAGCAGCTTAACTGGCAGGGAGGGCGAGCAGTACTTC; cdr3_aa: CASSLTGREGEQYF
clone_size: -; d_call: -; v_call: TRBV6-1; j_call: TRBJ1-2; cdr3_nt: TGTGCCAGCAGTGATGTGGGGACTATTGGGGAAAGGAATGGCTACACCTTC; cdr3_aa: CASSDVGTIGERNGYTF
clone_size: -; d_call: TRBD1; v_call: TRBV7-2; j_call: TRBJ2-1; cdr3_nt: TGTGCCAGCAGCTTGAACAGGGGCTCCTACAATGAGCAGTTCTTC; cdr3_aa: CASSLNRGSYNEQFF
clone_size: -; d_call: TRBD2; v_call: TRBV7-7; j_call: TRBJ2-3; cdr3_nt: TGTGCTAGCCAGCCAGCGGGAGTGGCAGATACGCAGTATTTT; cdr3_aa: CASQPAGVADTQYF
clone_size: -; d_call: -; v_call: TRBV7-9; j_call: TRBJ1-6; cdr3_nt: TGTGCCAGCAGCGGGGGACTAAATTCACCCCTCCACTTT; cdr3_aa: CASSGGLNSPLHF
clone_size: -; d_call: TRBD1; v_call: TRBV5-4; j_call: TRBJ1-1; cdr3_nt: TGTGCCAGCAGCTTGGCCGGGGGACAGGGCCCATTTGTGGTCTTT; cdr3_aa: CASSLAGGQGPFVVF
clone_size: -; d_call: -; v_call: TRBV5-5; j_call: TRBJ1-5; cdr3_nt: TGTGCCAGCAGCTTGGTGGCAAGTAGCAATCAGCCCCAGCATTTT; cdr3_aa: CASSLVASSNQPQHF